The sequence of this TCR beta chain was determined in a study of cytomegalovirus exposure and HLA in healthy donors. Points from the study as a whole: It was reportedly the case that the classifier diagnosed cytomegalovirus status with high specificity and sensitivity. Associated with cytomegalovirus, according to the listing, were 150 to 200 TCR beta chains.

V trimming: 3 bases; J trimming: 7 bases; junction bases outside the gene matches: 5. CDR3 length equals 14 residues. Germline assignment: CDR1 PRHDT and CDR2 FYEKMQ (reference sequence). Healthy bone marrow donors supplied every sample. Notes on this clone: Its cognate antigen is unknown.

Both 60 Vbeta primers and 13 Jbeta primers went into the PCR. The method was immunoSEQ multiplex PCR; TCRdb's version includes in-frame clones alone and lacks a portion of them. This table holds 100,000 to 150,000 clones, 80% found once. Specimen: PBMCs. This TCR was sampled from a man aged 25-45 years in good health and CMV-seronegative. The rearrangement links TRBV13 to TRBJ2-1; 8 bases match TRBD1. CDR3 DNA: TGTGCCAGCAGCTTTGGGCAGGGGGCAAATGAGCAGTTCTTC. Its protein is CASSFGQGANEQFF.